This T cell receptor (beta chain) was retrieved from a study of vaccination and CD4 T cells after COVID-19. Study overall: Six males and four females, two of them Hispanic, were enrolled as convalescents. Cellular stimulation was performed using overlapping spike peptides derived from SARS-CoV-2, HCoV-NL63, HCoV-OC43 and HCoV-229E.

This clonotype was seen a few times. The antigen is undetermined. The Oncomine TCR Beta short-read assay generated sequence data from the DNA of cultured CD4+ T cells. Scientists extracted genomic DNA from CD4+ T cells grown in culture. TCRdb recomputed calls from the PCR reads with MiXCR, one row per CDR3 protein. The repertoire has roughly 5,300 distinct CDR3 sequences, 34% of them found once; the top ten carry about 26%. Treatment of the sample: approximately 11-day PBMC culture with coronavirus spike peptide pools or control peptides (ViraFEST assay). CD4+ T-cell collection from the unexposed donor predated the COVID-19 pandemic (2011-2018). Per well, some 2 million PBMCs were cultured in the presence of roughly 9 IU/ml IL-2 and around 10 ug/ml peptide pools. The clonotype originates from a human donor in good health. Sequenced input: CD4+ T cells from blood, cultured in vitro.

CDR3 protein: CSARDPTLKDFKNTEAFF. DNA of the CDR3: TGCAGTGCTAGAGACCCCACTTTGAAGGACTTTAAGAACACTGAAGCTTTCTTT. J is TRBJ1-1 and V is TRBV20-1; D not resolved. This CDR3 has 18 amino acids. V shed 0 bases and J shed 1 base, with 21 bases lying between them. Germline assignment: CDR1 DFQATT and CDR2 SNEGSKA (reference sequence).